This T cell receptor beta chain was found in a study of identical twins. This clonotype has a handful of counts. Germline-derived CDR1 and CDR2 are SGHTA and FQGTGA. This CDR3 is built from 15 residues. Trimming cost V 1 base and J 2 bases, with 11 bases left between them. From the 5' RACE reads, TCRdb called clonotypes with MiXCR, one entry per CDR3 protein. The table has 400,000 to 500,000 distinct CDR3 sequences, more than 13% seen once. These same data were also listed under a study on yellow fever vaccine responses in identical twins.

The specimen was CD4+ T cells sorted from blood. The receptor was derived from a young woman in good health. The V gene is TRBV7-3, the J gene TRBJ2-5, with D perhaps TRBD1 (6 bases). CDR3 protein: CASSLRHRDQETQYF. CDR3 sequence (DNA): TGTGCCAGCAGCTTAAGGCACAGGGATCAAGAGACCCAGTACTTC.